What follows are 9 T cell receptor beta chains derived from one specimen sequenced in a study of blood T cell repertoires in COVID-19. TCRdb keeps only in-frame clones here, not all; method: immunoSEQ multiplex PCR. Here the sample spans about 200,000 clones, about 86% being singletons. Sample: peripheral blood. These receptors were obtained from a woman aged 70-85 years with acute or convalescent COVID-19.

The J gene is TRBJ1-1, the V gene TRBV11-3; D gene unclear. V shed 3 bases and J shed 5 bases, with 10 bases lying between them. Per germline, CDR1 SGHNT and CDR2 YENEEA. There are 13 residues in the CDR3. The CDR3 bases are TGTGCCAGCAGCTTCTCCGCGGGGACTGAAGCTTTCTTT. Amino acid sequence: CASSFSAGTEAFF.

V usage is TRBV5-1 and J usage is TRBJ1-2; D might be TRBD1 (6 bases). Germline CDR1 is SGHRS and CDR2 is YFSETQ. V lost 4 bases and J 2 bases, leaving 15 bases between the germline ends. The CDR3 is made up of 15 amino acids. The CDR3 DNA sequence: TGCGCCAGCAGCCCGGGCCGGGACAAGAACTATGGCTACACCTTC. Its protein product is CASSPGRDKNYGYTF.

This clone was seen a handful of times. The chain links TRBV19 to TRBJ1-5; 8 bases are shared with TRBD1. Germline V gene lookup returns CDR1 LNHDA and CDR2 SQIVND (reference sequence). J lost 8 bases, V lost 4 bases, and 4 bases had no gene match. CDR3 size: 13 residues. The CDR3 spells CASSRQGAEPQHF. The CDR3 DNA sequence: TGTGCCAGTAGTAGGCAGGGGGCAGAGCCCCAGCATTTT.

The J gene is TRBJ2-5, the V gene TRBV27; 11 nucleotides align to TRBD2. J gave up 4 bases and V 3 bases, and 1 base lay outside the gene matches. The length of the CDR3 is 14 residues. Germline CDR1 reads MNHEY; CDR2 reads SMNVEV (reference sequence). The CDR3 region has the DNA TGTGCCAGCAGTTTCGGGACTAGCGGAGAGACCCAGTACTTC. Protein sequence: CASSFGTSGETQYF.

This clone was seen only a few times. The CDR3 sequence is CSVEELGGIFNGYTF. Written as DNA, the CDR3 is TGCAGCGTTGAAGAATTAGGGGGCATCTTTAATGGCTACACCTTC. V and J are TRBV29-1 and TRBJ1-2, with 7 bases fitting TRBD1. CDR1 and CDR2 (germline): SQVTM, ANQGSEA. CDR3 length: 15 residues. After removal of 0 bases from V and 6 bases from J, the junction contained 10 bases not matched to a gene.

The rearrangement links TRBV5-1 to TRBJ1-4; the D is unclear. V lost 1 base to trimming and J lost 4 bases, with 17 bases between them. CDR1 is SGHRS, CDR2 YFSETQ, per germline. The CDR3 contains 17 residues. The CDR3 DNA is TGCGCCAGCAGCTTGTCAGGTTCCACCGGTAGTAATGAAAAACTGTTTTTT. Residues: CASSLSGSTGSNEKLFF.

The rearrangement joins TRBV18 to TRBJ2-1; D possibly corresponds to TRBD1 (6 bases). CDR1 KGHSH and CDR2 LQKENI come from the germline V gene. Trimming took off 5 bases at V and 0 bases at J, with 20 bases between the two ends. The CDR3 is 18 amino acids. CDR3 region: CASSSNGGLESSYNEQFF. The DNA of the CDR3 is TGTGCCAGCTCATCCAATGGGGGCCTAGAGAGCTCCTACAATGAGCAGTTCTTC.

The chain joins TRBV7-2 to TRBJ1-2, with D possibly matching TRBD1 (6 bases). The CDR3 loop spans 14 amino acids. V was shortened by 4 bases and J by 4 bases, with 13 bases between the two germline ends. CDR1 is SGHTA and CDR2 is FQGNSA in the germline V gene. The CDR3 protein is CASSSGMTGYGYTF. CDR3 nucleotides: TGTGCCAGCAGCTCAGGGATGACAGGCTATGGCTACACCTTC.

The gene calls are TRBV5-1 and TRBJ1-6; D is unresolved. The CDR3 covers 14 residues. The ends were cut back, 2 bases at V and 4 bases at J, with 7 bases in the middle. Germline lookup yields CDR1 SGHRS and CDR2 YFSETQ. CDR3 residues: CASSLEAYNSPLHF. The CDR3 bases are TGCGCCAGCAGCTTAGAGGCGTATAATTCACCCCTCCACTTT.